This entry lists 14 T cell receptor beta chains sequenced from one sample in a study of blood T cell repertoires in COVID-19. Clones were sequenced by immunoSEQ multiplex PCR, and TCRdb holds only the in-frame ones, with some missing. The data show 150,000 to 200,000 clones, around 82% seen once. Sequencing was carried out using peripheral blood. The receptor set was obtained from a man between 60 and 75 years old with active or convalescent COVID-19.

The genes are TRBV18 and TRBJ1-4, with D unclear. Germline lookup yields CDR1 KGHSH and CDR2 LQKENI. Trimming left V 3 bases short and J 4 bases short, with 12 bases between. This CDR3 has 15 residues. CDR3 sequence (DNA): TGTGCCAGCTCACCTATCAGCGGGGTTAATGAAAAACTGTTTTTT. Translating gives CASSPISGVNEKLFF.

This clone was counted once. The chain joins TRBV28 to TRBJ1-2; 8 bases are shared with TRBD1. This CDR3 has 15 amino acids. Germline assignment: CDR1 MDHEN and CDR2 SYDVKM. J was trimmed by 7 bases and V by 4 bases; bases with no gene match: 11. The CDR3 DNA reads as TGTGCCAGCAGTTCCGGACAGGGTGGTCCTAGTGGCTACACCTTC. Protein product: CASSSGQGGPSGYTF.

The CDR3, as DNA: TGTGCCAGCAGCGGCTCAGGACGGGCAGGGGGCGACTATGGCTACACCTTC. Its translation: CASSGSGRAGGDYGYTF. V usage is TRBV7-9 and J usage is TRBJ1-2; 8 bases are a match to TRBD1. Trimming removed 5 bases from V and 3 bases from J; junction bases left unmatched: 14. The CDR3 is 17 residues long. CDR1 and CDR2 from the germline V gene are SEHNR and FQNEAQ (reference sequence).

This clone was picked up one time. V usage is TRBV6-6 and J usage is TRBJ1-1; D gene ambiguous. V gave up 8 bases and J gave up 5 bases, with 15 bases separating them. Germline V CDR1 and CDR2: MNHNY, SVGAGI (reference sequence). This CDR3 is 13 amino acids long. The CDR3 DNA sequence: TGTGCCAGCGGTCCACTTGACGGGACTGAAGCTTTCTTT. Its translation is CASGPLDGTEAFF.

The J gene is TRBJ1-2, the V gene TRBV6-2 or TRBV6-3; tentative D call: TRBD1 (6 bases). CDR1 MNHEY and CDR2 SVGEGT come from the germline V gene. Trimming left V 0 bases short and J 4 bases short, with 9 bases between. The CDR3 has 14 residues. CDR3 nucleotide sequence: TGTGCCAGCAGTTACTCCCAGGGGCCCTATGGCTACACCTTC. Translated, it gives CASSYSQGPYGYTF.

This clone occurred once. The chain has TRBV5-4 and TRBJ2-5, with a weak D call TRBD1 (6 bases). The V gene's germline CDR1 is SGHNT and CDR2 YYREEE (reference sequence). The CDR3 totals 15 residues. V gave up 1 base and J gave up 4 bases, with 14 bases separating them. CDR3 sequence reads: CASSLLAGASETQYF. DNA for the CDR3: TGTGCCAGCAGCTTGCTTGCAGGGGCGTCAGAGACCCAGTACTTC.

This chain connects TRBV18 to TRBJ2-3, with D tentatively TRBD2 (5 bases). Trimming pared 2 bases from V and 2 bases from J, leaving 17 bases between. CDR3 length: 17 amino acids. CDR1 KGHSH and CDR2 LQKENI come from the germline V gene. DNA for the CDR3: TGTGCCAGCTCACCAAACCGCCATGGAGGAATCACAGATACGCAGTATTTT. Translating gives CASSPNRHGGITDTQYF.

V usage is TRBV5-6 and J usage is TRBJ2-7; TRBD1 agrees at 12 bases. CDR3 length: 15 residues. CDR1 and CDR2 from the germline V gene are SGHDT and YYEEEE. V trimming: 4 bases; J trimming: 3 bases; junction bases outside the gene matches: 5. The DNA of the CDR3 is TGTGCCAGCAGCAAGGGGACAGGGGGCAGCTACGAGCAGTACTTC. This translates into CASSKGTGGSYEQYF.

The chain recombines TRBV4-1 with TRBJ1-5; D gene ambiguous. CDR3 size: 16 residues. Trimming left V 3 bases short and J 4 bases short, with 16 bases between. Per the germline V gene, CDR1 is MGHRA and CDR2 is YSYEKL. CDR3 coding DNA: TGCGCCAGCAGCCAGGGGTATGGGAGTGGTAATCAGCCCCAGCATTTT. It is translated as CASSQGYGSGNQPQHF.

The genes are TRBV5-1 and TRBJ2-7, with D possibly TRBD1 on 6 matching bases. V lost 3 bases and J 2 bases, leaving 12 bases between the germline ends. There are 14 residues in the CDR3. Per the germline V gene, CDR1 is SGHRS and CDR2 is YFSETQ. The CDR3 DNA is TGCGCCAGCAGCTCCGGGACATTTACCTACGAGCAGTACTTC. Amino acids: CASSSGTFTYEQYF.

The chain combines TRBV5-3 with TRBJ2-7; no clear D. TRBV5-3 is labeled an ORF, and its function is uncertain. This CDR3 comprises 14 residues. Trimming left V 5 bases short and J 0 bases short, with 12 bases between. The CDR3 coding sequence is TGTGCCAGAAGTCATGCGGCTCACTCCTACGAGCAGTACTTC. Translating it yields CARSHAAHSYEQYF.

This chain links TRBV7-9 with TRBJ2-7; 10 nucleotides match TRBD1. The CDR3 runs 15 residues. After removal of 3 bases from V and 6 bases from J, the junction contained 8 bases not matched to a gene. Germline V gene sequence: CDR1 SEHNR, CDR2 FQNEAQ (reference sequence). CDR3 DNA sequence: TGTGCCAGCAGCTTTTCCGGGACAGGGGCCAGCGAGCAGTACTTC. Amino acid sequence: CASSFSGTGASEQYF.

The J gene is TRBJ1-2, the V gene TRBV6-5, with 8 bases fitting TRBD1. This CDR3 is 14 amino acids long. The germline V gene has CDR1 MNHEY and CDR2 SVGAGI. Germline trimming cut 6 bases from V and 7 bases from J; bases unmatched to any gene: 10. CDR3 protein: CASSRGQGAFGYTF. CDR3 nucleotide sequence: TGTGCCAGCAGCCGCGGGCAGGGGGCTTTTGGCTACACCTTC.

CDR3 DNA: TGTGCCAGCAGGGGAACAGCAGGGGAAAAACTGTTTTTT. Translating gives CASRGTAGEKLFF. This sequence joins TRBV7-9 and TRBJ1-4, with D maybe TRBD1 (5 bases). V was pared by 6 bases and J by 8 bases, with 13 bases between. CDR3 length equals 13 residues. Per the germline V gene, CDR1 is SEHNR and CDR2 is FQNEAQ (reference sequence).